The 14 T cell receptor beta chains given below trace back to one sample, sequenced in a study of molecular identifiers for immune sequencing clone quantification. TCRdb processed the PCR reads anew with MiXCR; each CDR3 protein has one entry. The sample holds over 550,000 distinct CDR3 sequences, 25% seen once. What was sequenced was naive CD8+ T cells from blood, with Jurkat cell RNA spiked in. Subset specified: FACS-sorted CD8+CD4-CCR7+CD45RA+ naive T cells. The receptors here all came from a human donor in good health. Some libraries in this study had Jurkat cell RNA spiked in.

This clonotype was found many times. The J gene is TRBJ2-7, the V gene TRBV28; 8 bases map to TRBD2. Per the germline V gene, CDR1 is MDHEN and CDR2 is SYDVKM. The CDR3 covers 15 residues. With V trimmed by 3 bases and J by 2 bases, 6 bases remained unmatched. CDR3 DNA sequence: TGTGCCAGCAGTTTTTCGGTAGCGGGGCCCTACGAGCAGTACTTC. Translation gives CASSFSVAGPYEQYF.

The rearrangement joins TRBV4-1 to TRBJ2-3, with 8 nucleotides matching TRBD2. Germline values: CDR1 MGHRA, CDR2 YSYEKL. V trimming: 1 base; J trimming: 0 bases; junction bases outside the gene matches: 9. The CDR3 consists of 18 residues. The DNA for the CDR3 is TGCGCCAGCAGCCAAGGGAGGGATGCGGGGGGTAGCACAGATACGCAGTATTTT. Translation gives CASSQGRDAGGSTDTQYF.

This clonotype appeared a few times. The gene calls are TRBV4-1 and TRBJ1-5; 11 bases agree with TRBD1. Looked up from germline, CDR1 is MGHRA and CDR2 is YSYEKL. The trim removed 1 base at V and 4 bases at J, leaving 3 bases unmatched. There are 16 residues in the CDR3. CDR3 nucleotides: TGCGCCAGCAGCCAAGGGACAGGGGGCGATAATCAGCCCCAGCATTTT. Its protein product is CASSQGTGGDNQPQHF.

This clonotype has at least ten counts. This chain connects TRBV7-9 to TRBJ2-7; the D gene could be TRBD1 or TRBD2 (5 bases each). Germline-derived CDR1 and CDR2 are SEHNR and FQNEAQ (reference sequence). Between the trimmed V and J ends, which lost 5 bases and 2 bases, there was a span of 13 bases. The CDR3 is 14 amino acids. The DNA of the CDR3 is TGTGCCAGCAGCATACCGGGACCGACCTACGAGCAGTACTTC. Its translation is CASSIPGPTYEQYF.

This clonotype was seen at least ten times. The chain has TRBV20-1 and TRBJ2-3; 14 bases match TRBD2. Germline values: CDR1 DFQATT, CDR2 SNEGSKA (reference sequence). J gave up 3 bases and V 4 bases, and 6 bases lay outside the gene matches. This CDR3 is built from 16 residues. CDR3 coding DNA: TGCAGTGCTAACGGACTAGCGGGAGGTGGTACAGATACGCAGTATTTT. This sequence encodes CSANGLAGGGTDTQYF.

Many counts were recorded for this clonotype. CDR3 region: CASRSGRGQPQHF. Here the CDR3 DNA reads TGTGCCAGTAGATCCGGGAGAGGGCAGCCCCAGCATTTT. This chain joins TRBV19 and TRBJ1-5; the D is unclear. The CDR3 runs 13 residues. V was trimmed by 6 bases and J by 7 bases, leaving 13 bases between them. Germline V CDR1 and CDR2: LNHDA, SQIVND (reference sequence).

Note on this clonotype: A much larger clone lies a single base off, so this may be a read error. CDR3 in DNA: TGTGCCTGGAGCTCCCGTACCGCAGATACGCAGCATTTT. Translation gives CAWSSRTADTQHF. The chain uses TRBV30 and TRBJ2-3, with D unclear. The J call could be wrong; TRBJ1-5 is a better fit for the DNA end. Germline assignment: CDR1 GTSNPN and CDR2 SVGIG (reference sequence). The CDR3 extends over 13 amino acids.

This chain joins TRBV2 and TRBJ2-1; 7 bases agree with TRBD1. CDR3 length equals 13 residues. The V and J ends lost 5 bases and 7 bases, in that order; junction bases with no gene match: 5. Germline values: CDR1 SNHLY, CDR2 FYNNEI. The CDR3 loop is CASSLLQGNEQFF. The CDR3 DNA reads TGTGCCAGCAGTCTACTACAGGGGAATGAGCAGTTCTTC.

This clonotype appeared a few times. A much more abundant neighbour one base away suggests this may be a read error. The chain has TRBV24-1 and TRBJ1-1; 7 nucleotides line up with TRBD1. V gave up 5 bases and J gave up 11 bases; unmatched junction bases: 7. The germline CDR1 and CDR2 sequences are KGHDR and SFDVKD. The CDR3 covers 12 residues. The CDR3 nucleotides are TGTGCCACCAGTGCTTCAGGGGGAGAGGCTTTCTTT. This codes for CATSASGGEAFF.

Comment on this clonotype: A read error is possible here, since a much larger clone lies one base away. The chain couples TRBV7-2 to TRBJ1-1; D is uncertain. This CDR3 has 13 residues. Germline CDR1 reads SGHTA; CDR2 reads FQGNSA. The CDR3 bases are TGTGTCAGCAGCTCGGATATTAACAGAGAAGCTTTCTTT. It is translated as CVSSSDINREAFF.

This clonotype was observed many times. The V and J genes are TRBV28 and TRBJ1-5; 10 positions match TRBD1. In germline, CDR1 is MDHEN, CDR2 SYDVKM. V lost 7 bases to trimming and J lost 2 bases; unmatched junction nucleotides: 2. The CDR3 is 14 amino acids. CDR3 in DNA: TGTGCCAGCAAGACAGGGGGCGGCAATCAGCCCCAGCATTTT. This sequence encodes CASKTGGGNQPQHF.

Turning to this clonotype: A much larger clone sits a single nucleotide away, making a read error possible. V is TRBV7-8 and J is TRBJ1-5, with D unresolved. The CDR3 runs 16 residues. The germline gives CDR1 SGHVS, CDR2 FQNEAQ. CDR3: CASSLLVVYSNRPQHF. Here the CDR3 DNA reads TGTGCCAGCAGCTTATTAGTGGTCTATAGCAATCGGCCCCAGCATTTT.

Comment on this clonotype: This may be a read error: a much more frequent sequence differs by one nucleotide. The chain combines TRBV24-1 with TRBJ2-3; possible D gene TRBD2, 5 bases. The CDR3 extends over 15 amino acids. In germline, CDR1 is KGHDR, CDR2 SFDVKD. Written as DNA, the CDR3 is TGTGTCACCAGTGATCCAGCGGAGCTCACAGATACGCAGTATTTT. It encodes CVTSDPAELTDTQYF.

On this clonotype: A read error may account for a junction end that differs from germline. The chain joins TRBV6-2 or TRBV6-3 to TRBJ1-1, with D possibly matching TRBD1 (6 bases). The CDR3 runs to 16 residues. In germline, CDR1 is MNHEY, CDR2 SVGEGT. As DNA, the CDR3 is TGTGCCAGCAGTTACTCGCAGGGGCCGGCGGACACTGAAGCTTCCTTT. It codes for CASSYSQGPADTEASF.